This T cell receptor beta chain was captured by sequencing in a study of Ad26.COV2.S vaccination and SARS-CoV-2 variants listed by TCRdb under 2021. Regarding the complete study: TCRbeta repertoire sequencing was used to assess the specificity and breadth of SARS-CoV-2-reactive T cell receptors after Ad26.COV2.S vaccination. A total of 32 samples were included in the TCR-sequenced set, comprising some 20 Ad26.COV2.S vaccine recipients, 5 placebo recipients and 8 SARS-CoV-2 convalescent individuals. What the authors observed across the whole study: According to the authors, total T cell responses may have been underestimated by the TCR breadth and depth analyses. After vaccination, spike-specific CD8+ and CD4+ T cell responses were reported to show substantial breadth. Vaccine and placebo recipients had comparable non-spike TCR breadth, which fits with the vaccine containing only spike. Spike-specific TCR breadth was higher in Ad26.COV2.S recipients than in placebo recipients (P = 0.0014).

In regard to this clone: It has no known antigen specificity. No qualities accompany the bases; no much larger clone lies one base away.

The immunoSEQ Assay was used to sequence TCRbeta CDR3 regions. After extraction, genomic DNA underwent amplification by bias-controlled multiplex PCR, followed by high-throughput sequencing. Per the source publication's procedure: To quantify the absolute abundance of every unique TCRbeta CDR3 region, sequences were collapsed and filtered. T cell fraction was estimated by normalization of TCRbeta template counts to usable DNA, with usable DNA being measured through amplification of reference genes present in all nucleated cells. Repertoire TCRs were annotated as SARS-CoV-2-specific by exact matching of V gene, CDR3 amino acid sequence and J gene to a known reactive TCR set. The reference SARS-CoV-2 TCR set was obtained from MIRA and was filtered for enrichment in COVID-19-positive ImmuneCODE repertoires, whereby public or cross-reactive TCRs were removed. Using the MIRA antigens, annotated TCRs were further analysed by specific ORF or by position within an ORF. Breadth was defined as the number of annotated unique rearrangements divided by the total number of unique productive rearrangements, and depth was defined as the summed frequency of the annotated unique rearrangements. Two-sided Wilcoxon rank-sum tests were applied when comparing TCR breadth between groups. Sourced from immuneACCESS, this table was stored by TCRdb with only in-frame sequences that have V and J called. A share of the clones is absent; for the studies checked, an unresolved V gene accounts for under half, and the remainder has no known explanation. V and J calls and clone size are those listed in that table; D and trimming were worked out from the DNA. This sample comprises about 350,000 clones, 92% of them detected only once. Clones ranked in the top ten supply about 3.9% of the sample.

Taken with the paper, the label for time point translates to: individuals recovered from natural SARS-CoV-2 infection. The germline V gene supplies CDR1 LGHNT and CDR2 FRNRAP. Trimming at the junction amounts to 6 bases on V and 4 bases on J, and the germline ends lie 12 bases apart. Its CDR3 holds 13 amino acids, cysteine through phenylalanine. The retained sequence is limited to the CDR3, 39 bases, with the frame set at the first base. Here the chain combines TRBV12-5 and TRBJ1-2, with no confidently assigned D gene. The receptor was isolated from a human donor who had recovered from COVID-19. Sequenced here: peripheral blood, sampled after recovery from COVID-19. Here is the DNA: TGTGCTAGTGGACCTGACTCTCTCTATGGCTACACCTTC. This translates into CASGPDSLYGYTF.